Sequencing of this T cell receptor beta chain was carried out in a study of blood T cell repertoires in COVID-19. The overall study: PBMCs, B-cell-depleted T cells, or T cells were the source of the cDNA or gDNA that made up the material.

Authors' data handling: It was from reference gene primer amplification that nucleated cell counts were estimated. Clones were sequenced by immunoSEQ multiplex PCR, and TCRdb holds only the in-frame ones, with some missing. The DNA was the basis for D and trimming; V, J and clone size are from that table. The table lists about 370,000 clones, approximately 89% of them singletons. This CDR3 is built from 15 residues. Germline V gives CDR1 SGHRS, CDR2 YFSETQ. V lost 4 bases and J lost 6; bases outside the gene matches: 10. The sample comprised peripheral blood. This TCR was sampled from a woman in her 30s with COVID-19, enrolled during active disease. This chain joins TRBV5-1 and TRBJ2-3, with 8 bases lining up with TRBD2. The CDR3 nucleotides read TGCGCCAGCAGCGACGGGAGGGCCTTCGGGGATACGCAGTATTTT. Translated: CASSDGRAFGDTQYF.